Here is one TCR beta chain with its context. What it recognizes is unknown. Each TCR beta cDNA library carried unique molecular identifiers. TCRdb reprocessed the PCR reads with MiXCR, giving one entry per CDR3 protein. The sample has roughly 400,000 distinct CDR3 sequences, about 40% seen once. The entry originates in a study of post-analysis software for immune sequencing data. Study conclusions and caveats: When patients were compared with controls, five TRBV segments were more frequent, TRBV5-6, TRBV5-1 and TRBV20-1 among them. Normalized Chao1 diversity was significantly lower in multiple sclerosis patients than in controls.

Germline CDR1 and CDR2: LGHNA and YSLEER. The CDR3 has 16 amino acids. The V end lost 4 bases, the J end lost 5 bases, and 20 bases lay between the germline ends. This receptor was identified in a girl aged 2-10 years with multiple sclerosis. The rearrangement links TRBV4-3 to TRBJ1-2; D ambiguous. The specimen was blood. Here the CDR3 reads CASSPVRLIGLYGYTF. The CDR3 DNA follows: TGCGCCAGCAGCCCAGTCCGTTTGATAGGCCTTTATGGCTACACCTTC.